This T cell receptor (beta chain) was recovered during a study of blood T cell repertoires in COVID-19. Whole-study context: Sources were T cells, B-cell-depleted T cells, or PBMCs; the material itself was cDNA or gDNA.

Original processing methods: Amplification of reference gene primers provided the estimated nucleated cell counts. Generated by immunoSEQ multiplex PCR, the TCRdb table keeps only in-frame clones and is missing some. That table furnishes V, J and clone size, whereas the DNA furnished D and trimming. The table lists 110,000 to 150,000 clones, 70% to 90% of them singletons. This receptor was taken from a man aged 65-85 years with acute or convalescent COVID-19. The sequencing input was peripheral blood.

This chain's CDR3 is CASSVQGMNTEAFF. The CDR3 DNA sequence: TGTGCCAGCAGCGTTCAGGGGATGAACACTGAAGCTTTCTTT. The chain joins TRBV11-2 to TRBJ1-1; maybe TRBD1 (6 bases). Trimming took 5 bases from V and 0 from J, leaving 10 bases between them. From germline, CDR1 is SGHAT and CDR2 FQNNGV. This CDR3 contains 14 residues.